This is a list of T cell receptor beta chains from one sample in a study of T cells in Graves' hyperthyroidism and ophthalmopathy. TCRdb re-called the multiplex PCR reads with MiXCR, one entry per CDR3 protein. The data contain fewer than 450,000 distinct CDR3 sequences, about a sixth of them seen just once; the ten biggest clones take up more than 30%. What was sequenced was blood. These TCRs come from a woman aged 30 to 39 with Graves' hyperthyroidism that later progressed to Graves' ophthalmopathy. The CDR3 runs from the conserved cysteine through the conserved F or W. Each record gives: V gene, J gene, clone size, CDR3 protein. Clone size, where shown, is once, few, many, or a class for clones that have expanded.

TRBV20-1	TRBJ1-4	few	CSAKVDTNEKPFF
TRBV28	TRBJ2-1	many	CASSSRPSYNEQFF
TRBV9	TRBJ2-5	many	CASSPGGGTTRETQYF
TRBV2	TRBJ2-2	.	CASTGSDSTRGLFF
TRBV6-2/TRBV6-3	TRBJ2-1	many	CASSFASRGEQFF
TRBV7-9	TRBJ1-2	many	CASSWDRGYGYTF
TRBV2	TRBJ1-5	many	CASSDSRGNQPQHF
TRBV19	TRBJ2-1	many	CASSIQAGGHEQFF
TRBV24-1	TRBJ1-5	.	CATSGQLPTGRNQPQHF
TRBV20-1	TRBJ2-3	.	CSASPTSGRGDTQYF
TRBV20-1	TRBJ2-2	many	CSARDYGQNTGELFF
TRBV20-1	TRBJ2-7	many	CSASGAGGVYEQYF